Below, 8 T cell receptor beta chains from the same sample are listed, as sequenced in a study of Tregs in tolerant kidney transplant recipients. Measured with immunoSEQ multiplex PCR; TCRdb has only the in-frame clones, and not every one. The repertoire includes about 110,000 clones, around 90% of them detected once, and approximately 0.35% sits in the top ten. The sequencing here drew on CD4+ T cells from blood, taken before the transplant. The receptors stem from a human donor who received a combined kidney and bone marrow transplant.

The gene calls are TRBV2 and TRBJ1-4, with D hard to call. In germline, CDR1 is SNHLY, CDR2 FYNNEI. The germline V and J ends were trimmed by 6 bases and 4 bases, with 21 bases remaining between them. CDR3 length: 17 amino acids. Here the CDR3 DNA reads TGTGCCAGCAGCCCTAGCAGGCTAGGAACGGGTAATGAAAAACTGTTTTTT. Protein sequence: CASSPSRLGTGNEKLFF. Full variable domain (remainder filled in from reference TRBV2 and TRBJ1-4): EPEVTQTPSHQVTQMGQEVILRCVPISNHLYFYWYRQILGQKVEFLVSFYNNEISEKSEIFDDQFSVERPDGSNFTLKIRSTKLEDSAMYFCASSPSRLGTGNEKLFFGSGTQLSVL.

The chain links TRBV5-5 to TRBJ1-4, with 8 bases that match TRBD1. V was pared by 4 bases and J by 8 bases, with 10 bases of the junction left unmatched. This CDR3 has 15 residues. Looked up from germline, CDR1 is SGHKS and CDR2 is YYEKEE (reference sequence). The CDR3 DNA reads TGTGCCAGCAGCGCCGGACAGGGAGAGGGGGAAAAACTGTTTTTT. Translated: CASSAGQGEGEKLFF.

V is TRBV5-4 and J is TRBJ1-5; 9 bases fit TRBD1. CDR1 SGHNT and CDR2 YYREEE come from the germline V gene (reference sequence). Germline trimming cut 6 bases from V and 6 bases from J; bases unmatched to any gene: 16. The CDR3 has 17 amino acids. CDR3 in amino acids: CASTQKGEGQGIQPQHF. The CDR3 nucleotides are TGTGCCAGCACCCAAAAGGGGGAAGGACAGGGGATTCAGCCCCAGCATTTT.

The rearrangement joins TRBV7-2 to TRBJ1-2, with D unresolved. V gave up 1 base and J gave up 4 bases, with 7 bases separating them. Germline V gene lookup returns CDR1 SGHTA and CDR2 FQGNSA. This CDR3 spans 13 amino acids. Written as DNA, the CDR3 is TGTGCCAGCAGCTTAGACACCCCCTATGGCTACACCTTC. It translates to CASSLDTPYGYTF.

CDR3 sequence reads: CASSLLAAGGRAETQYF. DNA of the CDR3: TGTGCCAGCAGCTTACTAGCAGCGGGGGGTAGGGCGGAGACCCAGTACTTC. The rearrangement joins TRBV7-2 to TRBJ2-5; 9 bases agree with TRBD2. The CDR3 length is 17 residues. Germline V lookup: CDR1 SGHTA, CDR2 FQGNSA. V lost 2 bases and J lost 5; bases outside the gene matches: 12.

This chain joins TRBV29-1 and TRBJ2-2; TRBD1 matches 7 bases. Germline V CDR1 and CDR2: SQVTM, ANQGSEA. V dropped 7 bases and J dropped 1; count of bases not matched to a gene: 6. The CDR3 is 14 residues long. The CDR3 here is CSATDRWNTGELFF. Here the CDR3 DNA reads TGCAGCGCTACGGACAGGTGGAACACCGGGGAGCTGTTTTTT.

The sample holds one count of this clone. The CDR3 bases are TGTGCCAGCAGTGAATATGGGGGGGACAGGGAAGGCACAGATACGCAGTATTTT. Protein product: CASSEYGGDREGTDTQYF. The rearrangement uses TRBV25-1 and TRBJ2-3, with 9 nucleotides matching TRBD1. CDR1 and CDR2 (germline): MGHDK, SYGVNS. The CDR3 contains 18 residues. Germline trimming cut 0 bases from V and 1 base from J; bases unmatched to any gene: 8.

The chain combines TRBV18 with TRBJ2-7; D is perhaps TRBD1 (5 bases). Looked up from germline, CDR1 is KGHSH and CDR2 is LQKENI. Trimming pared 2 bases from V and 5 bases from J, leaving 13 bases between. This CDR3 has 14 residues. The CDR3 reads CASSPARAVNEQYF. CDR3 DNA sequence: TGTGCCAGCTCACCAGCCAGGGCGGTTAACGAGCAGTACTTC.